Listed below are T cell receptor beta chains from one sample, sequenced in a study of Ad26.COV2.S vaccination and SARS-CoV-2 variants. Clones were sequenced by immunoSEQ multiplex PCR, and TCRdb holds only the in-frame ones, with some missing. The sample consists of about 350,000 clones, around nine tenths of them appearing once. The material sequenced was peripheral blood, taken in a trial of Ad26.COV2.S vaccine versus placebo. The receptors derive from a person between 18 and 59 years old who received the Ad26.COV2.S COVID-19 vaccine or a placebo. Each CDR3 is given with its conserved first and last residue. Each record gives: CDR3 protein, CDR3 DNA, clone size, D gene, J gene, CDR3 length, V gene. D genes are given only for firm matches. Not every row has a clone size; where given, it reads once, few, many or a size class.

cdr3_aa: CASSVEGGQGAFYEQYF
cdr3_nt: TGTGCCAGCAGCGTAGAGGGTGGGCAGGGGGCTTTCTACGAGCAGTACTTC
clone_size: -
d_call: TRBD1
j_call: TRBJ2-7
cdr3_length: 17
v_call: TRBV9

cdr3_aa: CASRTTAHRGYTF
cdr3_nt: TGTGCCAGTAGAACGACAGCCCATAGGGGCTACACCTTC
clone_size: -
d_call: -
j_call: TRBJ1-2
cdr3_length: 13
v_call: TRBV19

cdr3_aa: CASSEGARRTDTQYF
cdr3_nt: TGTGCCAGCAGTGAAGGCGCGAGACGCACAGATACGCAGTATTTT
clone_size: -
d_call: -
j_call: TRBJ2-3
cdr3_length: 15
v_call: TRBV2

cdr3_aa: CASSQGGGYSPLHF
cdr3_nt: TGCGCCAGCAGCCAAGGGGGCGGCTATTCACCCCTCCACTTT
clone_size: -
d_call: -
j_call: TRBJ1-6
cdr3_length: 14
v_call: TRBV4-1

cdr3_aa: CASSFQAATNEKLFF
cdr3_nt: TGTGCCAGCAGTTTCCAGGCAGCAACTAATGAAAAACTGTTTTTT
clone_size: -
d_call: -
j_call: TRBJ1-4
cdr3_length: 15
v_call: TRBV28

cdr3_aa: CASRTHPYTEAFF
cdr3_nt: TGTGCCAGCAGAACACACCCCTACACTGAAGCTTTCTTT
clone_size: -
d_call: -
j_call: TRBJ1-1
cdr3_length: 13
v_call: TRBV6-5

cdr3_aa: CSASPRTGVNEQFF
cdr3_nt: TGCAGTGCTAGTCCCCGGACAGGGGTCAATGAGCAGTTCTTC
clone_size: -
d_call: TRBD1
j_call: TRBJ2-1
cdr3_length: 14
v_call: TRBV20-1

cdr3_aa: CASSADRAYQETQYF
cdr3_nt: TGCGCCAGCAGTGCAGATCGGGCGTACCAAGAGACCCAGTACTTC
clone_size: -
d_call: -
j_call: TRBJ2-5
cdr3_length: 15
v_call: TRBV10-2

cdr3_aa: CASRTRDRGEGYTF
cdr3_nt: TGTGCCAGCAGAACCCGGGACAGGGGGGAAGGCTACACCTTC
clone_size: -
d_call: TRBD1
j_call: TRBJ1-2
cdr3_length: 14
v_call: TRBV6-5

cdr3_aa: CASSQDGDRVYGYTF
cdr3_nt: TGCGCCAGCAGCCAAGATGGGGACAGGGTTTATGGCTACACCTTC
clone_size: -
d_call: TRBD1
j_call: TRBJ1-2
cdr3_length: 15
v_call: TRBV4-3

cdr3_aa: CASSVDTEAFF
cdr3_nt: TGTGCCAGCAGCGTCGATACTGAAGCTTTCTTT
clone_size: -
d_call: -
j_call: TRBJ1-1
cdr3_length: 11
v_call: TRBV5-6

cdr3_aa: CAISGTQNTEAFF
cdr3_nt: TGTGCCATCAGTGGGACACAGAACACTGAAGCTTTCTTT
clone_size: -
d_call: -
j_call: TRBJ1-1
cdr3_length: 13
v_call: TRBV10-3

cdr3_aa: CSVEIPPGQGSTDTQYF
cdr3_nt: TGCAGCGTTGAAATCCCCCCCGGACAGGGGAGCACAGATACGCAGTATTTT
clone_size: few
d_call: TRBD1
j_call: TRBJ2-3
cdr3_length: 17
v_call: TRBV29-1

cdr3_aa: CASSLGAGGLNEQFF
cdr3_nt: TGTGCCAGCAGCTTAGGTGCGGGGGGGCTCAATGAGCAGTTCTTC
clone_size: -
d_call: TRBD2
j_call: TRBJ2-1
cdr3_length: 15
v_call: TRBV11-2

cdr3_aa: CASSQEWATYNEQFF
cdr3_nt: TGTGCCAGCAGCCAAGAATGGGCCACCTACAATGAGCAGTTCTTC
clone_size: -
d_call: -
j_call: TRBJ2-1
cdr3_length: 15
v_call: TRBV4-2

cdr3_aa: CASSITHGELFF
cdr3_nt: TGTGCCAGTAGTATTACGCACGGGGAGCTGTTTTTT
clone_size: few
d_call: -
j_call: TRBJ2-2
cdr3_length: 12
v_call: TRBV19

cdr3_aa: CASRDLDTGELFF
cdr3_nt: TGTGCCAGCCGGGACCTGGACACCGGGGAGCTGTTTTTT
clone_size: -
d_call: -
j_call: TRBJ2-2
cdr3_length: 13
v_call: TRBV7-8

cdr3_aa: CASSIAGAREQYF
cdr3_nt: TGTGCCAGTAGTATCGCGGGAGCGCGCGAGCAGTACTTC
clone_size: -
d_call: TRBD2
j_call: TRBJ2-7
cdr3_length: 13
v_call: TRBV19

cdr3_aa: CATGASGNTIYF
cdr3_nt: TGTGCCACCGGGGCCTCTGGAAACACCATATATTTT
clone_size: -
d_call: -
j_call: TRBJ1-3
cdr3_length: 12
v_call: TRBV28